This section outlines one T cell receptor (beta chain) sequence together with its context. The antigen this receptor binds is unknown. There are no base qualities to consult, and no much larger clone falls within one base. This specimen belongs to a study of blood T cell repertoires in COVID-19 (dated by TCRdb to the early 2020s). Regarding the research as a whole: Collaborator samples came from the United States, Italy and Spain and covered acute and convalescent phases of COVID-19. The prospective study material was composed of cDNA or gDNA derived from T cells, B-cell-depleted T cells, or PBMCs. Subjects who had been exposed to COVID-19, were actively infected with it, or had recovered from it provided the deeply sampled blood TCRbeta repertoires that made up the dataset. The repertoires were released in a freely available public database intended as a resource for research on the immune response to SARS-CoV-2. The samples were drawn from the first 160 participants of the ongoing ImmuneRACE study and from 950 to 1,500 subjects provided by 6 global collaborators. Nearly every sample came with metadata listing a de-identified subject ID, COVID-19 status, age in years and sex. HLA class I and class II types, where available, came from metadata supplied by the sample provider rather than from assay-based typing.

A distance of 17 bases separates the germline ends of V and J, which lose 1 base and 0 bases respectively. Including the terminal cysteine and phenylalanine, the CDR3 comprises 18 residues. Only the CDR3 part of the read is kept: 54 bases, read in frame from the first base. In Seattle, one collaborating source enrolled patients while the infection was active and tracked those patients longitudinally over the course of disease. Whole blood was collected in K2EDTA tubes by collaborating institutions according to the institutions' own protocols. Collaborator samples were shipped for TCRbeta analysis as frozen whole blood, isolated PBMCs, or DNA extracted from either sample type. The paper as a whole reports these results and caveats: How much clinical and demographic metadata was included differed by source and by participant, and the metadata was provided uncurated.

TCRbeta CDR3 regions were amplified from genomic DNA using the immunoSEQ Assay, a bias-controlled multiplex PCR. In the source study's methods: The number of nucleated cells in each sample was estimated from the amplification of reference gene primers within the assay. Sequence reads were collapsed and filtered to measure the absolute abundance of every unique TCRbeta CDR3 rearrangement. For each sample, productive Simpson clonality was calculated by taking the square root of Simpson's diversity index across productive rearrangements. TCRdb retrieved this table from immuneACCESS and kept in-frame rearrangements only. Not all clones are present; in checked studies, unresolved V genes account for under half, and no reason is known for the remainder. The V and J calls and the clone size are those of that table, but D and trimming were determined from the DNA. The sample has hundreds of thousands of clones on record, 89% of them singletons. Together, the top ten hold around 3% of the sample.

The chain was built from TRBV5-3 and TRBJ1-5; matching of 5 bases hints at TRBD1 as the D gene. TRBV5-3 is known as an ORF, though its function is uncertain. Material: peripheral blood. This clonotype was sampled from a woman aged 25 to 39 with COVID-19, enrolled during active disease. The CDR3 protein is CARSLLGRTRNSNQPQHF. The DNA sequence is given as TGTGCCAGAAGCTTGTTGGGCAGGACAAGGAATAGCAATCAGCCCCAGCATTTT.